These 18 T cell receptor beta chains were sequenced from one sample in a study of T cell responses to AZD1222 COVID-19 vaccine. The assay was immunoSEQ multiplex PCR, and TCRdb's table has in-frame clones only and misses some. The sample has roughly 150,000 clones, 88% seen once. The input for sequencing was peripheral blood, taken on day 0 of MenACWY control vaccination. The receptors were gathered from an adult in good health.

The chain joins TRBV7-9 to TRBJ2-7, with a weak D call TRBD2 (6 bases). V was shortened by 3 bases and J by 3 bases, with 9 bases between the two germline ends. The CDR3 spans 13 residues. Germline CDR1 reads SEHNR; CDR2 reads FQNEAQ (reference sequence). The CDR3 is CASSFGGNYEQYF. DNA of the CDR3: TGTGCCAGCAGCTTTGGAGGGAACTACGAGCAGTACTTC.

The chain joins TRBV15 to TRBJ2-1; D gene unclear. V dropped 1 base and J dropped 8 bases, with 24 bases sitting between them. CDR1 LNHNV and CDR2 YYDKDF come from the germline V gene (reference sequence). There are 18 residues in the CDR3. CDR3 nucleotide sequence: TGTGCCACCAGCAGAGGGCCTGCCAGTAATCGAAAAGGGCATGAGCAGTTCTTC. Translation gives CATSRGPASNRKGHEQFF.

CDR3 bases: TGTGCCAGCAAGGCTAGCGGGGGGTCAAATGAGCAGTTCTTC. It encodes CASKASGGSNEQFF. The chain joins TRBV6-6 to TRBJ2-1; TRBD2 matches 11 bases. The CDR3 sequence is 14 residues long. Per germline, CDR1 MNHNY and CDR2 SVGAGI (reference sequence). Trimming took 7 bases from V and 7 from J; bases not matched to a gene: 6.

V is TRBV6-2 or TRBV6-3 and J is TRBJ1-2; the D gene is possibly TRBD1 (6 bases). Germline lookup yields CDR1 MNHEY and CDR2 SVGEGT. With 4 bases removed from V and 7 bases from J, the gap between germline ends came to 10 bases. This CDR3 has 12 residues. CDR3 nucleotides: TGTGCCAGCAGTTCCAACAGGGTTGGCTACACCTTC. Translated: CASSSNRVGYTF.

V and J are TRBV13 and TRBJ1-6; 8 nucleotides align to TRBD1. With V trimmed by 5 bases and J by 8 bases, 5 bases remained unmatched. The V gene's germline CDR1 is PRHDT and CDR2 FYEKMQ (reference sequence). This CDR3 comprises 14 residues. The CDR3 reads CASSMQGAYSPLHF. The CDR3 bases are TGTGCCAGCAGCATGCAGGGGGCATATTCACCCCTCCACTTT.

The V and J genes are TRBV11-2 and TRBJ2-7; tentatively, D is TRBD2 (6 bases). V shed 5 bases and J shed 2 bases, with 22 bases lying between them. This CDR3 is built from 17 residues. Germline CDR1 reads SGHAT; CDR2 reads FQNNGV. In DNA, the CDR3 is TGTGCCAGCAGCCTATCGAAAGGAGGGGAAATACCCTACGAGCAGTACTTC. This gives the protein CASSLSKGGEIPYEQYF.

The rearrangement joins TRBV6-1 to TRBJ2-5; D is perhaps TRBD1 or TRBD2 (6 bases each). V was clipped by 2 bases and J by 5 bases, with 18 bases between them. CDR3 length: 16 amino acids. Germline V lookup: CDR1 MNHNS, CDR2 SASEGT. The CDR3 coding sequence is TGTGCCAGCAGTGAATGGGCGGGGACATTACAGGAGACCCAGTACTTC. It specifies CASSEWAGTLQETQYF.

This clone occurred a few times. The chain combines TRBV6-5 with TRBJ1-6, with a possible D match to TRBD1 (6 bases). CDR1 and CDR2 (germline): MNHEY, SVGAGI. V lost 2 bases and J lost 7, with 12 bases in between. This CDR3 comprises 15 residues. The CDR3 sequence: CASSYRQAGNSPLHF. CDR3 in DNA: TGTGCCAGCAGTTACCGACAGGCCGGGAATTCACCCCTCCACTTT.

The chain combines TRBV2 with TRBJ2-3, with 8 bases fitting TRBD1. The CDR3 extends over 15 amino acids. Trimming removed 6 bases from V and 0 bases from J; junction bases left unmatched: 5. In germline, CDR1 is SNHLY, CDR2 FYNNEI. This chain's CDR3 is CASRRQGTSTDTQYF. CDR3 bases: TGTGCCAGCAGGAGACAGGGGACCAGCACAGATACGCAGTATTTT. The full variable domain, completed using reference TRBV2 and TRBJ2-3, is EPEVTQTPSHQVTQMGQEVILRCVPISNHLYFYWYRQILGQKVEFLVSFYNNEISEKSEIFDDQFSVERPDGSNFTLKIRSTKLEDSAMYFCASRRQGTSTDTQYFGPGTRLTVL.

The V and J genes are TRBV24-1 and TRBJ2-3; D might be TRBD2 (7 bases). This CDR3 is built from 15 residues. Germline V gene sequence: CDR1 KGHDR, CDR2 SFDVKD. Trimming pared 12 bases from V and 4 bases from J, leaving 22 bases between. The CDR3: CAVANRGASADTQYF. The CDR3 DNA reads TGTGCCGTTGCTAACCGGGGGGCAAGTGCAGATACGCAGTATTTT.

The CDR3 bases are TGTGCCAGCCGAAGGGACAGAGCGAACTATGGCTACACCTTC. Translating it yields CASRRDRANYGYTF. V is TRBV6-6 and J is TRBJ1-2; TRBD1 matches 7 bases. J lost 2 bases, V lost 8 bases, and 8 bases had no gene match. The CDR3 is 14 residues long. The germline gives CDR1 MNHNY, CDR2 SVGAGI (reference sequence).

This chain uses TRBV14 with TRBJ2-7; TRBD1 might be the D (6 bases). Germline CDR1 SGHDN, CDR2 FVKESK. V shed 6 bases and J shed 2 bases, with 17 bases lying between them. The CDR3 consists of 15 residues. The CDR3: CASSPQTGATYEQYF. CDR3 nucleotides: TGTGCCAGCAGTCCACAGACAGGAGCGACCTACGAGCAGTACTTC.

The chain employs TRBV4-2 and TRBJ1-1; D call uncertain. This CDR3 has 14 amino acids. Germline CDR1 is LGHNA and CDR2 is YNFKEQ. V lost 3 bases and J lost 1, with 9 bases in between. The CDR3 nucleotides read TGTGCCAGCAGCCATTTTGCGGAGAACACTGAAGCTTTCTTT. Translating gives CASSHFAENTEAFF.

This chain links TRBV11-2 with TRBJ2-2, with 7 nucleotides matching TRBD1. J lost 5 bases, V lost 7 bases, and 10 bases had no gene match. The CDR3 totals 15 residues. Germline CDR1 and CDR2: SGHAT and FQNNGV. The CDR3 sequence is CASTPNRGGTGELFF. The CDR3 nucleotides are TGTGCCAGCACCCCGAACAGGGGCGGGACCGGGGAGCTGTTTTTT.

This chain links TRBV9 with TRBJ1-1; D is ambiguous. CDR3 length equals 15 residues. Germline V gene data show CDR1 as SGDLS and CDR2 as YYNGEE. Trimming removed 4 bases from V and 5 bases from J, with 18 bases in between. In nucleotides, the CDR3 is TGTGCCAGCAGCCCGACGGGAGCCTCAGAAACTGAAGCTTTCTTT. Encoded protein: CASSPTGASETEAFF.

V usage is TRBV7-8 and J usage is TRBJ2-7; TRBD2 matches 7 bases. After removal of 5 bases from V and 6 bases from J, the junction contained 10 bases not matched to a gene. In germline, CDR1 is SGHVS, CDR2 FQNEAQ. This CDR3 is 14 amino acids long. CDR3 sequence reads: CASSPPTSWGEQYF. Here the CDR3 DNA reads TGTGCCAGCAGCCCCCCGACTAGCTGGGGCGAGCAGTACTTC.

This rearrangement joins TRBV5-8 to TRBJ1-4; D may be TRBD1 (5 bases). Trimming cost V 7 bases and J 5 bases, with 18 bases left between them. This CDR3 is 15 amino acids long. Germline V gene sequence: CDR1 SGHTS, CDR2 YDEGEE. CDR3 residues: CASLVEERGNEKLFF. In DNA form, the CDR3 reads TGTGCCAGCCTAGTTGAAGAGCGGGGGAATGAAAAACTGTTTTTT.

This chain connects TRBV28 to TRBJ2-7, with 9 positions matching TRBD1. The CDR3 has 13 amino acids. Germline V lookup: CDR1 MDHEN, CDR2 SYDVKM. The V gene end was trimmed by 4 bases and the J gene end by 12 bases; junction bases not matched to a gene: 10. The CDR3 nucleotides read TGTGCCAGCAGTTCACCGGGACAGGGAAAGATGTACTTC. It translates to CASSSPGQGKMYF.